These 3 T cell receptor beta chains were sequenced from one sample in a study of cytomegalovirus exposure and HLA in healthy donors. PCR amplification relied on 60 Vbeta primers (plus 13 Jbeta primers). Assay: immunoSEQ multiplex PCR; the TCRdb copy retains only in-frame clones and omits some. The data show 130,000 to 150,000 clones, roughly 80% seen once. Sequencing was performed on PBMCs. These receptors came from a woman aged 45-65 years in good health and CMV-seronegative.

The chain recombines TRBV19 with TRBJ1-5; D is unclear. The CDR3 loop spans 15 amino acids. Trimming left V 5 bases short and J 2 bases short, with 13 bases between. Germline CDR1 LNHDA, CDR2 SQIVND (reference sequence). The CDR3 region has the DNA TGTGCCAGTAGTCCCTTAAAGGAGCGCAATCAGCCCCAGCATTTT. Translation gives CASSPLKERNQPQHF.

This clone was seen more than once but under ten times. The CDR3 loop is CASSRDRGLKTEAFF. Here the CDR3 DNA reads TGTGCCAGCAGTAGGGACAGGGGGCTTAAGACTGAAGCTTTCTTT. This chain uses TRBV6-6 with TRBJ1-1, with 12 bases matching TRBD1. Germline CDR1 MNHNY, CDR2 SVGAGI (reference sequence). This CDR3 has 15 amino acids. The J segment lost 5 bases and the V segment lost 5 bases, leaving 6 bases of the junction unmatched.

The chain is built from TRBV5-1 and TRBJ2-3; 8 bases align to TRBD1. The germline V gene has CDR1 SGHRS and CDR2 YFSETQ. The CDR3 consists of 15 residues. Trimming removed 2 bases from V and 1 base from J; junction bases left unmatched: 3. CDR3 DNA sequence: TGCGCCAGCAGCTTCGAGGACAGGGGCACAGATACGCAGTATTTT. This gives the protein CASSFEDRGTDTQYF.